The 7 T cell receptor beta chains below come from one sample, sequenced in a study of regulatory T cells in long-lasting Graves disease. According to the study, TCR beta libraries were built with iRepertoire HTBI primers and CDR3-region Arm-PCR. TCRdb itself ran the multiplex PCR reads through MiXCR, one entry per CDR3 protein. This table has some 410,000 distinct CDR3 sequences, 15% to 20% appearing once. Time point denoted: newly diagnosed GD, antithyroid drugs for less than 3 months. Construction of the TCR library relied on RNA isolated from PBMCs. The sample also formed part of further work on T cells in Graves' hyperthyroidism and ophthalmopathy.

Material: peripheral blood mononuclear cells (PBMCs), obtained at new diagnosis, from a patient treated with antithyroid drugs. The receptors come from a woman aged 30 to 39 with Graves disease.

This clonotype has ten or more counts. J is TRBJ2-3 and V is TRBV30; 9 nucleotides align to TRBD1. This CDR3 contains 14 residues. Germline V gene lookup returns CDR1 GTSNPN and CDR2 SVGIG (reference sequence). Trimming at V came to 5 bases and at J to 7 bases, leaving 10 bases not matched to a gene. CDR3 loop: CAWRTGGKSYTQYF. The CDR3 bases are TGTGCCTGGCGAACAGGGGGCAAGTCATATACGCAGTATTTT.

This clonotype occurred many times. The CDR3 sequence: CSAAGQGRQETQYF. CDR3 DNA: TGCAGTGCTGCCGGACAGGGGAGGCAAGAGACCCAGTACTTC. The gene calls are TRBV20-1 and TRBJ2-5, with 9 bases aligning to TRBD1. This CDR3 contains 14 residues. The V segment lost 5 bases and the J segment 2 bases; nucleotides outside the gene matches: 6. Per germline, CDR1 DFQATT and CDR2 SNEGSKA (reference sequence).

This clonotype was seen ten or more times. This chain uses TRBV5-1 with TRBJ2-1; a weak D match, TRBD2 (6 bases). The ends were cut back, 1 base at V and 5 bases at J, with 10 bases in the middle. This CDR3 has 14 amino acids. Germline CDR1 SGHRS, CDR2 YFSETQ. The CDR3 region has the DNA TGCGCCAGCAGCTTGTTTTTAGCGGACAATGAGCAGTTCTTC. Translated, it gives CASSLFLADNEQFF.

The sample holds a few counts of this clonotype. This chain's CDR3 is CASSPRQGGTQYF. The CDR3 DNA follows: TGTGCCAGCAGCCCCCGACAGGGAGGAACGCAGTATTTT. This chain connects TRBV9 to TRBJ2-3, with TRBD1 as a possible D gene (7 bases). Germline assignment: CDR1 SGDLS and CDR2 YYNGEE. Trimming pared 4 bases from V and 9 bases from J, leaving 15 bases between. The CDR3 is 13 amino acids. The full variable domain, completed using reference TRBV9 and TRBJ2-3, is DSGVTQTPKHLITATGQRVTLRCSPRSGDLSVYWYQQSLDQGLQFLIQYYNGEERAKGNILERFSAQQFPDLHSELNLSSLELGDSALYFCASSPRQGGTQYFGPGTRLTVL.

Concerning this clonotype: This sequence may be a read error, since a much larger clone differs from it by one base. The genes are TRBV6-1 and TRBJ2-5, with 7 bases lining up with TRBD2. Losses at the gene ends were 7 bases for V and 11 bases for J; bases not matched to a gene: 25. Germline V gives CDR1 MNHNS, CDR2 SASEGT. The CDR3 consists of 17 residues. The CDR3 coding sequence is TGTGCCAGCATAGGGCTAGCGGAACTTTTCTCCTACAATGAGCAGTACTTC. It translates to CASIGLAELFSYNEQYF.

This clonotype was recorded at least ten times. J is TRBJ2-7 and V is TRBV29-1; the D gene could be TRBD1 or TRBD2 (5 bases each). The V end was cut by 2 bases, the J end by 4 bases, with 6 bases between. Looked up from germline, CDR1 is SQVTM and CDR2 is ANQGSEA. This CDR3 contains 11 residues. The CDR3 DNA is TGCAGCGTTGAATGGGGGTACGAGCAGTACTTC. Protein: CSVEWGYEQYF.

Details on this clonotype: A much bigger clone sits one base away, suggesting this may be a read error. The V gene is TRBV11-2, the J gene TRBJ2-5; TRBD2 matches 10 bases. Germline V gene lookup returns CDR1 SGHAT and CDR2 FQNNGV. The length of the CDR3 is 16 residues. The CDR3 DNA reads TGTGCCAGCAGACGAGCGGGAGGGCCGAAGTCAGAGACCCGGTACTTC. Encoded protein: CASRRAGGPKSETRYF.